The 8 T cell receptor beta chains given below trace back to one sample, sequenced in a study of OX40 agonist ivuxolimab in advanced cancers. Profiling relied on immunoSEQ multiplex PCR, and the TCRdb table lists in-frame clones only, not all of them. This table has around 70,000 clones, 85% to 90% appearing once. This material consisted of CD4+ or CD8+ T cells sorted from blood, taken in a trial of the OX40 agonist ivuxolimab. Receptors originate from an adult with an advanced solid tumor such as melanoma, head and neck, liver or kidney cancer.

This chain links TRBV7-3 with TRBJ1-6; the match to TRBD1 covers 9 bases. Germline-derived CDR1 and CDR2 are SGHTA and FQGTGA. CDR3 length: 15 residues. V lost 5 bases and J lost 5; bases outside the gene matches: 4. CDR3 DNA sequence: TGTGCCAGCAGCCCCCGGACAGGGGATAATTCACCCCTCCACTTT. Its protein product is CASSPRTGDNSPLHF.

The chain employs TRBV11-3 and TRBJ1-2; perhaps TRBD1 as D (5 bases). Trimming shortened V by 1 base and J by 0 bases, and 15 bases separated the two germline ends. This CDR3 contains 17 residues. Germline values: CDR1 SGHNT, CDR2 YENEEA. This chain's CDR3 is CASSLVRGKVTNYGYTF. The CDR3 region has the DNA TGTGCCAGCAGCTTAGTTCGGGGGAAGGTAACTAACTATGGCTACACCTTC.

This chain uses TRBV14 with TRBJ2-7; 9 nucleotides agree with TRBD1. Germline V gene sequence: CDR1 SGHDN, CDR2 FVKESK. Trimming removed 4 bases from V and 5 bases from J; junction bases left unmatched: 6. The CDR3 is made up of 14 amino acids. The CDR3 loop reads CASSRLGQGHEQYF. As DNA, the CDR3 is TGTGCCAGCAGCCGACTGGGACAGGGCCACGAGCAGTACTTC.

The chain links TRBV6-5 to TRBJ1-2; D call uncertain. Germline V lookup: CDR1 MNHEY, CDR2 SVGAGI. This CDR3 contains 11 residues. Between the trimmed V and J ends, which lost 5 bases and 8 bases, there was a span of 9 bases. CDR3 bases: TGTGCCAGCAGTGAAGAAATGGGCTACACCTTC. Translated, it gives CASSEEMGYTF.

This clone occurred a few times. CDR3 protein: CASNPGRGQYQPQHF. CDR3 sequence (DNA): TGTGCCAGCAACCCCGGGCGTGGGCAGTATCAGCCCCAGCATTTT. V usage is TRBV2 and J usage is TRBJ1-5, with no clear D. V lost 7 bases and J lost 5, with 18 bases in between. The V gene's germline CDR1 is SNHLY and CDR2 FYNNEI. The CDR3 spans 15 residues.

This rearrangement joins TRBV7-9 to TRBJ1-5, with D perhaps TRBD1 (6 bases). CDR3 length: 14 amino acids. Trimming took off 2 bases at V and 7 bases at J, with 12 bases between the two ends. CDR1 and CDR2 from the germline V gene are SEHNR and FQNEAQ (reference sequence). The CDR3 DNA reads TGTGCCAGCAGCTTAAGTTCAGGGGACCAGCCCCAGCATTTT. It yields the protein CASSLSSGDQPQHF.

This clone was observed a few times. This rearrangement joins TRBV7-9 to TRBJ2-5; D unresolved. The germline V and J ends were trimmed by 2 bases and 5 bases, with 6 bases remaining between them. Germline V gene data show CDR1 as SEHNR and CDR2 as FQNEAQ (reference sequence). The CDR3 runs to 12 residues. The CDR3 DNA sequence: TGTGCCAGCAGCTTATCGGCGGAGACCCAGTACTTC. Its translation: CASSLSAETQYF.

The chain combines TRBV28 with TRBJ2-1, with 7 bases matching TRBD2. V lost 5 bases, J lost 4 bases, and 5 bases stayed unmatched. The CDR3 sequence is 14 residues long. Germline V gene sequence: CDR1 MDHEN, CDR2 SYDVKM. CDR3 in DNA: TGTGCCAGCAGTCTCGGCGGGAGATACAATGAGCAGTTCTTC. As protein: CASSLGGRYNEQFF.